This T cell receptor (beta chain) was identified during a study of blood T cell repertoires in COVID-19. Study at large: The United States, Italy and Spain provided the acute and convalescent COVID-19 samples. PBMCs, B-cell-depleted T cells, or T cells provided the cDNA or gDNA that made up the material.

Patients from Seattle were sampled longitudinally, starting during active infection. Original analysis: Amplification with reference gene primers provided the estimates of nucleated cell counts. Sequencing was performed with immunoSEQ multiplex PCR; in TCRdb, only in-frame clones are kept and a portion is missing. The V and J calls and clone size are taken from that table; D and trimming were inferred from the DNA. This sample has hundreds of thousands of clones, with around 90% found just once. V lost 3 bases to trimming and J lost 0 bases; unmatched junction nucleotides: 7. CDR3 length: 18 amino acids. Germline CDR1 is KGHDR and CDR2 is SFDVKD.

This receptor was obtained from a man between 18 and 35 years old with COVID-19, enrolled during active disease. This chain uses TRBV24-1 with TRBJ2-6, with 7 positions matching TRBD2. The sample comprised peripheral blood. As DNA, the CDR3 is TGTGCCACCAGTGATAGAAGCGGGACGGGCTCTGGGGCCAACGTCCTGACTTTC. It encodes CATSDRSGTGSGANVLTF.